Below are 21 T cell receptor beta chains sequenced from a single sample in a study of control samples from healthy donors and cancer patients. Sequencing was performed with immunoSEQ multiplex PCR; in TCRdb, only in-frame clones are kept and a portion is missing. The sample yields tens of thousands of clones, roughly 90% seen once. Sequenced: blood. Receptors were obtained from a man over 45 in good health.

The V and J genes are TRBV7-8 and TRBJ1-1; D remains unclear. CDR1 is SGHVS, CDR2 FQNEAQ, per germline. V dropped 5 bases and J dropped 1 base, with 8 bases sitting between them. CDR3 length: 13 residues. CDR3 amino acids: CASSEAGNTEAFF. For the CDR3, the DNA is TGTGCCAGCAGCGAGGCGGGGAACACTGAAGCTTTCTTT.

This clone was detected once. The chain recombines TRBV12-3 or TRBV12-4 with TRBJ2-7, with D unresolved. The V gene lost 4 bases and the J gene lost 3 bases, with 4 bases spanning the gap. This CDR3 spans 11 amino acids. CDR3 residues: CASSSYYEQYF. Here the CDR3 DNA reads TGTGCCAGCAGTTCATACTACGAGCAGTACTTC.

This chain uses TRBV30 with TRBJ2-6; 10 bases line up with TRBD1. J gave up 2 bases and V 3 bases, and 10 bases lay outside the gene matches. This CDR3 comprises 18 residues. Looked up from germline, CDR1 is GTSNPN and CDR2 is SVGIG (reference sequence). The CDR3 region has the DNA TGTGCCTGGAGGACTTCCGGGACAGGGGCGGCTGGGGCCAACGTCCTGACTTTC. It yields the protein CAWRTSGTGAAGANVLTF.

This chain joins TRBV29-1 and TRBJ1-2; no definite D call. The germline V and J ends were trimmed by 4 bases and 1 base, with 16 bases remaining between them. CDR1 and CDR2 (germline): SQVTM, ANQGSEA. The CDR3 has 15 amino acids. This CDR3 reads CSVGRRQAVNYGYTF. The CDR3 DNA follows: TGCAGCGTTGGAAGGCGTCAAGCCGTTAACTATGGCTACACCTTC.

V and J are TRBV6-1 and TRBJ2-3; 7 positions match TRBD2. Losses at the gene ends were 3 bases for V and 4 bases for J; bases not matched to a gene: 7. CDR1 and CDR2 (germline): MNHNS, SASEGT. The CDR3 loop spans 15 amino acids. The CDR3 sequence is CASSEGGWGPDTQYF. For the CDR3, the DNA is TGTGCCAGCAGTGAGGGAGGGTGGGGACCAGATACGCAGTATTTT.

The V call is TRBV6-5, the J call TRBJ1-1; D gene unclear. The CDR3 covers 12 residues. Trimming removed 6 bases from V and 4 bases from J, with 9 bases in between. In germline, CDR1 is MNHEY, CDR2 SVGAGI. The CDR3 reads CASRNGVTEAFF. CDR3 bases: TGTGCCAGCAGGAACGGGGTCACTGAAGCTTTCTTT.

The rearrangement links TRBV27 to TRBJ1-2; 7 positions match TRBD1. In germline, CDR1 is MNHEY, CDR2 SMNVEV (reference sequence). V was clipped by 6 bases and J by 2 bases; unmatched bases: 3. This CDR3 comprises 13 residues. The DNA for the CDR3 is TGTGCCAGCAGAATACAGGGGAACTATGGCTACACCTTC. Protein sequence: CASRIQGNYGYTF.

The chain joins TRBV5-8 to TRBJ1-5; D unclear. The CDR3 extends over 17 amino acids. Trimming took 1 base from V and 5 from J, leaving 19 bases between them. Germline CDR1 SGHTS, CDR2 YDEGEE. Written as DNA, the CDR3 is TGTGCCAGCAGCTTGTCTTTTGGGTCTTATCCGGATCAGCCCCAGCATTTT. It specifies CASSLSFGSYPDQPQHF.

This rearrangement joins TRBV11-3 to TRBJ1-5; D not certain. The CDR3 contains 13 residues. Trimming pared 4 bases from V and 3 bases from J, leaving 7 bases between. Germline V gives CDR1 SGHNT, CDR2 YENEEA. Here the CDR3 DNA reads TGTGCCAGCAGCTCCGCCGTCAATCAGCCCCAGCATTTT. It translates to CASSSAVNQPQHF.

The chain joins TRBV5-1 to TRBJ2-3; a possible D gene is TRBD1 (5 bases). The CDR3 has 13 amino acids. In germline, CDR1 is SGHRS, CDR2 YFSETQ. The V end lost 0 bases, the J end lost 10 bases, and 12 bases lay between the germline ends. The CDR3 sequence is CASSLEQGRAQYF. The CDR3 nucleotides read TGCGCCAGCAGCTTGGAGCAGGGTCGAGCGCAGTATTTT.

This chain joins TRBV3-1 (or the pseudogene TRBV3-2) and TRBJ2-1; no clear D gene. CDR3 length: 15 residues. The V and J ends lost 0 bases and 4 bases respectively, with 10 bases between them. Germline CDR1 and CDR2: LGHDT and YNNKEL (reference sequence). The CDR3 loop reads CASSQERLRYNEQFF. DNA of the CDR3: TGTGCCAGCAGCCAAGAACGGCTGAGATACAATGAGCAGTTCTTC.

The chain carries TRBV18 and TRBJ1-2; 8 positions match TRBD1. The CDR3 is 17 amino acids. The junction had 15 bases not matched to a gene; V was cut back by 5 bases and J by 4 bases. Germline values: CDR1 KGHSH, CDR2 LQKENI. The CDR3 region has the DNA TGTGCCAGCTCAGCACGAATGACAGGGGAGCAGGGCTATGGCTACACCTTC. Translated, it gives CASSARMTGEQGYGYTF.

The gene calls are TRBV24-1 and TRBJ1-3, with unresolved D. CDR1 KGHDR and CDR2 SFDVKD come from the germline V gene. CDR3 size: 15 residues. V was shortened by 5 bases and J by 2 bases, with 12 bases between the two germline ends. The CDR3 DNA follows: TGTGCCACCAGTGTTATCCGGAAGACTGGAAACACCATATATTTT. Amino acids: CATSVIRKTGNTIYF.

This clone has just a few counts. This chain joins TRBV18 and TRBJ2-1, with 7 bases that match TRBD1. Trimming removed 4 bases from V and 0 bases from J; junction bases left unmatched: 3. The CDR3 covers 15 residues. The germline V gene encodes CDR1 KGHSH and CDR2 LQKENI. In DNA form, the CDR3 reads TGTGCCAGCTCACTCCGGGACAGCTCCTACAATGAGCAGTTCTTC. Translation gives CASSLRDSSYNEQFF.

The chain couples TRBV14 to TRBJ1-3, with TRBD1 matching over 7 bases. The CDR3 is 17 amino acids. Germline lookup yields CDR1 SGHDN and CDR2 FVKESK. Losses at the gene ends were 0 bases for V and 4 bases for J; bases not matched to a gene: 9. CDR3 coding DNA: TGTGCCAGCAGCCAAGAAGGGGGCCGGGCGCGGGGAAACACCATATATTTT. It specifies CASSQEGGRARGNTIYF.

The chain is built from TRBV14 and TRBJ1-4; D remains unclear. Germline CDR1 is SGHDN and CDR2 is FVKESK. This CDR3 comprises 15 residues. V gave up 0 bases and J gave up 5 bases, with 10 bases separating them. The CDR3 here is CASSQDRLQNEKLFF. CDR3 DNA sequence: TGTGCCAGCAGCCAAGACCGGCTTCAGAATGAAAAACTGTTTTTT.

V is TRBV10-2 and J is TRBJ1-1; 9 bases are shared with TRBD1. The CDR3 consists of 17 residues. CDR1 WSHSY and CDR2 SAAADI come from the germline V gene. The J segment lost 3 bases and the V segment lost 1 base, leaving 9 bases of the junction unmatched. This CDR3 reads CASSEYPPGQGDTEAFF. For the CDR3, the DNA is TGCGCCAGCAGTGAGTATCCCCCGGGACAGGGTGACACTGAAGCTTTCTTT.

This clone came up a few times. This chain connects TRBV27 to TRBJ1-2; D might be TRBD1 (6 bases). Trimming cost V 2 bases and J 7 bases, with 11 bases left between them. Germline assignment: CDR1 MNHEY and CDR2 SMNVEV (reference sequence). CDR3 length: 13 residues. CDR3 sequence (DNA): TGTGCCAGCAGTTTAAGGGGGACACCTGGCTACACCTTC. Protein product: CASSLRGTPGYTF.

J is TRBJ2-2 and V is TRBV19, with D perhaps matching TRBD1 (6 bases). CDR1 is LNHDA, CDR2 SQIVND, per germline (reference sequence). This CDR3 is built from 13 residues. With 4 bases removed from V and 7 bases from J, the gap between germline ends came to 10 bases. For the CDR3, the DNA is TGTGCCAGTAGTAGTCAGGGGAACGGGGAGCTGTTTTTT. Encoded protein: CASSSQGNGELFF.

The V and J genes are TRBV9 and TRBJ2-6; D is perhaps TRBD1 (6 bases). In germline, CDR1 is SGDLS, CDR2 YYNGEE. Trimming shortened V by 4 bases and J by 2 bases, and 25 bases separated the two germline ends. There are 20 residues in the CDR3. CDR3 nucleotide sequence: TGTGCCAGCAGCCCCACGTGGAGCAGGGGAAGTGTTGCTGGGGCCAACGTCCTGACTTTC. Amino acids: CASSPTWSRGSVAGANVLTF.

This clone occurred once. The chain uses TRBV12-1 and TRBJ1-1; TRBD1 is taken as the D call from the table, unchecked against the DNA. TRBV12-1 counts as a pseudogene. This CDR3 region has 17 residues. The CDR3 sequence is CASSFHEPTGDVTEAFF. As DNA, the CDR3 is TGTGCCAGCAGCTTCCACGAGCCAACAGGGGATGTCACTGAAGCTTTCTTT.